This T cell receptor (beta chain) originates from a study of metastatic and nonmetastatic thyroid tumors. Looking at the study overall: The comparison covered peripheral blood and tumor or nodule tissue in malignant and benign thyroid patients. Notes on the study in general: Malignant thyroid tumors reportedly had TCR beta diversity that was significantly higher than in benign nodules, in blood and tumor.

Per the study methods: Using the CDR3 differences seen across clinicopathological groups, the authors built a distant-metastasis classifier for papillary thyroid cancer, which was meant to discriminate distant-metastatic patients. TCRdb re-analyzed the PCR reads through MiXCR. Here the V and J calls rest on TCRdb's processing, not on the authors' analysis. The data show approximately 31,000 clones, with 15% to 20% seen just once and over 9.5% held by the top ten. Among the patients, none had received any treatment before thyroid surgery. At least ten counts were recorded for this clone. What it recognizes is unknown. Germline loops: CDR1 MDHEN, CDR2 SYDVKM. This CDR3 region has 13 residues. Losses at the gene ends were 7 bases for V and 7 bases for J; bases not matched to a gene: 5.

The chain carries TRBV28 and TRBJ2-1; 9 bases line up with TRBD2. Specimen: blood. This TCR came from a female donor with papillary thyroid cancer or a benign thyroid nodule (not recorded which). Some clones in this sample may be carry-over from other donors' samples. The CDR3 nucleotides read TGTGCCAGCACCCGACTAGCGGCTAATGAGCAGTTCTTC. This encodes CASTRLAANEQFF.